A single sample gave rise to the 20 T cell receptor beta chains below, sequenced in a study of cytomegalovirus exposure and HLA in healthy donors. The PCR was carried out with 60 Vbeta primers and 13 Jbeta primers. The repertoire was sequenced with immunoSEQ multiplex PCR; TCRdb's copy has only in-frame clones and lacks some. The sample carries over 80,000 clones, 65% to 80% recorded once. Source material: PBMCs. These receptors came from a female donor in good health and CMV-seropositive.

The count of this clone is one. The CDR3 sequence is CASRDRGNEKLFF. Written as DNA, the CDR3 is TGTGCCAGCCGGGACAGGGGAAATGAAAAACTGTTTTTT. The chain employs TRBV19 and TRBJ1-4, with TRBD1 matching over 10 bases. J lost 5 bases, V lost 9 bases, and 3 bases had no gene match. The CDR3 is made up of 13 amino acids. CDR1 is LNHDA and CDR2 is SQIVND in the germline V gene (reference sequence).

Of note for this clone: This probably arose from a read error, given a far larger clone one base away. The CDR3 does not close with the conserved phenylalanine or tryptophan, likely indicating a read error. The chain uses TRBV25-1 and TRBJ1-1; possible D gene TRBD1, 5 bases. The CDR3 covers 15 residues. CDR1 is MGHDK and CDR2 is SYGVNS in the germline V gene. Trimming stripped 3 bases from V and 3 bases from J, with 14 bases between. The CDR3 coding sequence is TGTGCCAGCAGTGATGGCAGGGAAAGATACACTGAAGCTTTCGTT. Its translation: CASSDGRERYTEAFV.

The gene calls are TRBV11-2 and TRBJ2-1; TRBD2 matches at 8 bases. The CDR3 sequence is 16 residues long. Germline lookup yields CDR1 SGHAT and CDR2 FQNNGV. The J segment lost 5 bases and the V segment lost 5 bases, leaving 11 bases of the junction unmatched. This chain's CDR3 is CASSPRGGGTDNEQFF. For the CDR3, the DNA is TGTGCCAGCAGCCCGAGGGGCGGGGGGACCGACAATGAGCAGTTCTTC.

The rearrangement joins TRBV5-6 to TRBJ1-5; possibly TRBD1 for D (5 bases). V gave up 2 bases and J gave up 4 bases, with 16 bases separating them. The germline CDR1 and CDR2 sequences are SGHDT and YYEEEE. The CDR3 totals 16 residues. The CDR3 DNA follows: TGTGCCAGCAGCTTACAGGTTGGCCCGGAGAATCAGCCCCAGCATTTT. As protein: CASSLQVGPENQPQHF.

V gene TRBV7-2 combines with J gene TRBJ1-1, with D possibly TRBD1 on 6 matching bases. CDR1 is SGHTA and CDR2 is FQGNSA in the germline V gene. This CDR3 is built from 15 residues. V gave up 5 bases and J gave up 6 bases, with 19 bases separating them. The CDR3 loop is CASSPYLTGRAEAFF. The CDR3 DNA follows: TGTGCCAGCAGCCCCTATCTCACAGGGAGGGCTGAAGCTTTCTTT.

The chain joins TRBV5-8 to TRBJ2-7; D is possibly TRBD2 (6 bases). This CDR3 contains 14 residues. Per germline, CDR1 SGHTS and CDR2 YDEGEE. Trimming took 1 base from V and 2 from J, leaving 10 bases between them. This CDR3 reads CASSLRGTTYEQYF. Here the CDR3 DNA reads TGTGCCAGCAGCTTGCGGGGGACCACCTACGAGCAGTACTTC.

CDR3 DNA: TGTGCCAGCAGCTTAGAAGGGGGCGGGAGGCTTGCTGGGGCCAACGTCCTGACTTTC. Its translation: CASSLEGGGRLAGANVLTF. The J gene is TRBJ2-6, the V gene TRBV11-2; D is possibly TRBD2 (8 bases). CDR1 and CDR2 from the germline V gene are SGHAT and FQNNGV. The V end lost 0 bases, the J end lost 2 bases, and 17 bases lay between the germline ends. The CDR3 is made up of 19 amino acids.

This rearrangement joins TRBV4-1 to TRBJ1-1; D is unclear. The CDR3 has 15 residues. The V end lost 0 bases, the J end lost 1 base, and 9 bases lay between the germline ends. In germline, CDR1 is MGHRA, CDR2 YSYEKL. CDR3 nucleotides: TGCGCCAGCAGCCAAGACTGGGCGGGGAACACTGAAGCTTTCTTT. Its protein is CASSQDWAGNTEAFF.

For the CDR3, the DNA is TGCAGCGGCCTTGACAGGGGAGGGGACCGGAAGTACGAGCAGTACTTC. Translating gives CSGLDRGGDRKYEQYF. This chain links TRBV29-1 with TRBJ2-7, with D perhaps matching TRBD1 (8 bases). Looked up from germline, CDR1 is SQVTM and CDR2 is ANQGSEA. Trimming shortened V by 7 bases and J by 4 bases, and 26 bases separated the two germline ends. This CDR3 has 16 amino acids.

This chain connects TRBV2 to TRBJ1-2, with D perhaps matching TRBD1 (5 bases). CDR1 and CDR2 (germline): SNHLY, FYNNEI. V was shortened by 5 bases and J by 8 bases, with 15 bases between the two germline ends. There are 13 residues in the CDR3. The CDR3 nucleotides read TGTGCCAGCAGTTGGGGCAGGGAGGGAGGCTACACCTTC. Its protein product is CASSWGREGGYTF.

The chain is built from TRBV18 and TRBJ1-3, with D tentatively TRBD1 (5 bases). The CDR3 is 16 amino acids. Germline-derived CDR1 and CDR2 are KGHSH and LQKENI. The ends were cut back, 0 bases at V and 0 bases at J, with 9 bases in the middle. In DNA form, the CDR3 reads TGTGCCAGCTCACCACCGATCAGGGACTCTGGAAACACCATATATTTT. It encodes CASSPPIRDSGNTIYF. Complete variable domain (other parts from reference TRBV18 and TRBJ1-3): NAGVMQNPRHLVRRRGQEARLRCSPMKGHSHVYWYRQLPEEGLKFMVYLQKENIIDESGMPKERFSAEFPKEGPSILRIQQVVRGDSAAYFCASSPPIRDSGNTIYFGEGSWLTVV.

As to this clone: A read error may account for a junction end that differs from germline. J is TRBJ2-3 and V is TRBV7-7, with a tentative D call TRBD1 (6 bases). The CDR3 extends over 14 amino acids. CDR1 is SSHAT and CDR2 is FNYEAQ in the germline V gene (reference sequence). CDR3 nucleotides: TGTGCTAGCAGCTTGGGCAGGGGCCCAGATACGCAGTATTTT. Residues: CASSLGRGPDTQYF.

V gene TRBV28 combines with J gene TRBJ2-7, with 7 nucleotides matching TRBD2. Per germline, CDR1 MDHEN and CDR2 SYDVKM. J gave up 1 base and V 5 bases, and 5 bases lay outside the gene matches. This CDR3 region has 14 residues. CDR3 sequence reads: CASSLRGVSYEQYF. The CDR3 nucleotides read TGTGCCAGCAGTCTCCGGGGGGTTTCCTACGAGCAGTACTTC.

The V gene is TRBV4-2, the J gene TRBJ1-5, with unresolved D. Germline V gives CDR1 LGHNA, CDR2 YNFKEQ. The CDR3 has 17 amino acids. V was clipped by 0 bases and J by 4 bases, with 16 bases between them. CDR3 DNA: TGTGCCAGCAGCCAAGATCCGGGGAATATAGGGAATCAGCCCCAGCATTTT. This sequence encodes CASSQDPGNIGNQPQHF.

The chain recombines TRBV5-1 with TRBJ1-1; D call uncertain. Between the trimmed V and J ends, which lost 0 bases and 1 base, there was a span of 13 bases. This CDR3 has 16 residues. Germline CDR1 is SGHRS and CDR2 is YFSETQ. Here the CDR3 DNA reads TGCGCCAGCAGCTTGGCCAAGTCTTACGGGAACACTGAAGCTTTCTTT. This translates into CASSLAKSYGNTEAFF.

The CDR3 nucleotides read TGTGCCAGCATTTCCAGGGGGCCGACTATGGACTATGGCTACACCTTC. It specifies CASISRGPTMDYGYTF. The chain links TRBV28 to TRBJ1-2, with TRBD1 matching over 8 bases. The CDR3 length is 16 residues. The germline V gene encodes CDR1 MDHEN and CDR2 SYDVKM. Trimming took 7 bases from V and 3 from J; bases not matched to a gene: 13.

V is TRBV30 and J is TRBJ2-7; TRBD1 is a possible D gene (6 bases). The CDR3 loop spans 14 amino acids. Per the germline V gene, CDR1 is GTSNPN and CDR2 is SVGIG (reference sequence). The V gene lost 2 bases and the J gene lost 5 bases, with 16 bases spanning the gap. The CDR3 loop is CAWSKGVVGNEQYF. In DNA, the CDR3 is TGTGCCTGGAGTAAGGGGGTCGTTGGGAACGAGCAGTACTTC. The full variable domain, its missing parts supplied by reference TRBV30 and TRBJ2-7, is SQTIHQWPATLVQPVGSPLSLECTVEGTSNPNLYWYRQAAGRGLQLLFYSVGIGQISSEVPQNLSASRPQDRQFILSSKKLLLSDSGFYLCAWSKGVVGNEQYFGPGTRLTVT.

This sequence joins TRBV5-4 and TRBJ2-1, with D tentatively TRBD2 (5 bases). This CDR3 comprises 16 residues. Germline-derived CDR1 and CDR2 are SGHNT and YYREEE (reference sequence). V lost 4 bases and J lost 9, with 23 bases in between. CDR3 sequence reads: CASSDDLRASSGEQFF. The CDR3 DNA reads as TGTGCCAGCAGCGACGATTTGCGGGCTAGCAGTGGTGAGCAGTTCTTC. Full variable domain (missing parts from reference TRBV5-4 and TRBJ2-1): ETGVTQSPTHLIKTRGQQVTLRCSSQSGHNTVSWYQQALGQGPQFIFQYYREEENGRGNFPPRFSGLQFPNYSSELNVNALELDDSALYLCASSDDLRASSGEQFFGPGTRLTVL.

This clone came up a few times. The chain recombines TRBV4-1 with TRBJ2-1; D not certain. The CDR3 covers 13 residues. Looked up from germline, CDR1 is MGHRA and CDR2 is YSYEKL. Trimming cost V 6 bases and J 1 base, with 7 bases left between them. The CDR3 sequence is CASSPQSYNEQFF. CDR3 nucleotides: TGCGCCAGCAGTCCTCAGTCCTACAATGAGCAGTTCTTC.

This chain joins TRBV15 and TRBJ1-2; 9 positions agree with TRBD1. V was pared by 4 bases and J by 0 bases, with 18 bases of the junction left unmatched. CDR1 is LNHNV and CDR2 is YYDKDF in the germline V gene (reference sequence). The CDR3 length is 20 residues. CDR3 residues: CATSTGRGGTGKSPNYGYTF. The CDR3 coding sequence is TGTGCCACCAGCACAGGCCGAGGGGGGACAGGGAAAAGCCCTAACTATGGCTACACCTTC. The full variable domain, completed using reference TRBV15 and TRBJ1-2, is DAMVIQNPRYQVTQFGKPVTLSCSQTLNHNVMYWYQQKSSQAPKLLFHYYDKDFNNEADTPDNFQSRRPNTSFCFLDIRSPGLGDTAMYLCATSTGRGGTGKSPNYGYTFGSGTRLTVV.